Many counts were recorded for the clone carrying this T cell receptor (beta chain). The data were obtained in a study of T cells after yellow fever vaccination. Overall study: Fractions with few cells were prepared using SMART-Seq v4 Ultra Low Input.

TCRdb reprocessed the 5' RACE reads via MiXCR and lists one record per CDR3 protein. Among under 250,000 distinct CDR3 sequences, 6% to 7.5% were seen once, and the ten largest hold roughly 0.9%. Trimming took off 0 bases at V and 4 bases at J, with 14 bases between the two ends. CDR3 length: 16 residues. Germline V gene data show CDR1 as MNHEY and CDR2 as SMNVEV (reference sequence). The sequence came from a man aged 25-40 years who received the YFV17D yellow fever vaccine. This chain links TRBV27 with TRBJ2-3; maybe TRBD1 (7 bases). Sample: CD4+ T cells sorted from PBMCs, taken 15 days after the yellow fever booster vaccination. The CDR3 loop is CASSLSGGTAADTQYF. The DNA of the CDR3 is TGTGCCAGCAGTTTATCCGGCGGGACAGCGGCAGATACGCAGTATTTT.